Shown below are 25 T cell receptor beta chains from a single sample sequenced in a study of cytomegalovirus exposure and HLA in healthy donors. The primer mix had 60 Vbeta and 13 Jbeta primers. Profiling relied on immunoSEQ multiplex PCR, and the TCRdb table lists in-frame clones only, not all of them. The sample consists of about 130,000 clones, around 71% of them appearing once. The specimen sequenced was PBMCs. These receptors all stem from a woman aged 55-70 years in good health and CMV-seropositive.

This chain uses TRBV7-3 with TRBJ2-3, with TRBD2 as a possible D gene (7 bases). V lost 2 bases and J 2 bases, leaving 20 bases between the germline ends. This CDR3 is 18 amino acids long. Per germline, CDR1 SGHTA and CDR2 FQGTGA. The CDR3 nucleotides read TGTGCCAGCAGCTTAGGGGGGGGAACAGGGCTGAACACAGATACGCAGTATTTT. This gives the protein CASSLGGGTGLNTDTQYF. The whole variable domain, filled in from reference TRBV7-3 and TRBJ2-3, reads GAGVSQTPSNKVTEKGKYVELRCDPISGHTALYWYRQSLGQGPEFLIYFQGTGAADDSGLPNDRFFAVRPEGSVSTLKIQRTERGDSAVYLCASSLGGGTGLNTDTQYFGPGTRLTVL.

This chain uses TRBV11-3 with TRBJ2-5, with 10 bases lining up with TRBD2. V was pared by 2 bases and J by 5 bases, with 5 bases of the junction left unmatched. Germline CDR1 reads SGHNT; CDR2 reads YENEEA. This CDR3 is 15 amino acids long. The CDR3 loop reads CASSLSGGARETQYF. CDR3 bases: TGTGCCAGCAGCTTAAGCGGGGGGGCCCGGGAGACCCAGTACTTC. The complete variable domain, with remaining parts taken from reference TRBV11-3 and TRBJ2-5, reads EAGVVQSPRYKIIEKKQPVAFWCNPISGHNTLYWYLQNLGQGPELLIRYENEEAVDDSQLPKDRFSAERLKGVDSTLKIQPAELGDSAVYLCASSLSGGARETQYFGPGTRLLVL.

The rearrangement uses TRBV19 and TRBJ1-5; 9 bases match TRBD1. This CDR3 region has 14 residues. Looked up from germline, CDR1 is LNHDA and CDR2 is SQIVND (reference sequence). Trimming took 1 base from V and 6 from J; bases not matched to a gene: 1. The DNA for the CDR3 is TGTGCCAGTAGTATAGGGGACAGGGCTCAGCCCCAGCATTTT. Translating it yields CASSIGDRAQPQHF.

The CDR3 protein is CASSVGTVKTYEQYF. CDR3 bases: TGTGCCAGCAGCGTAGGGACAGTAAAAACCTACGAGCAGTACTTC. The J gene is TRBJ2-7, the V gene TRBV9, with TRBD1 as a possible D gene (6 bases). CDR1 is SGDLS and CDR2 is YYNGEE in the germline V gene. Trimming took off 0 bases at V and 2 bases at J, with 12 bases between the two ends. This CDR3 is built from 15 residues.

This clone has just a few counts. Other nucleotide sequences in the sample specify the same CDR3. The chain is built from TRBV19 and TRBJ2-7; 11 bases fit TRBD1. This CDR3 spans 15 amino acids. With 3 bases clipped from V and 0 bases from J, the junction kept 1 base outside the gene matches. Germline V CDR1 and CDR2: LNHDA, SQIVND (reference sequence). The CDR3 DNA sequence: TGTGCCAGTAGTATTGGGACAGGGGGCTCCTACGAGCAGTACTTC. Amino acid sequence: CASSIGTGGSYEQYF. The entire variable domain, with the rest obtained from reference TRBV19 and TRBJ2-7, is as follows: DGGITQSPKYLFRKEGQNVTLSCEQNLNHDAMYWYRQDPGQGLRLIYYSQIVNDFQKGDIAEGYSVSREKKESFPLTVTSAQKNPTAFYLCASSIGTGGSYEQYFGPGTRLTVT.

Note on this clone: At one of its ends the junction is not consistent with the germline gene, which may arise from a read error. Other DNA sequences in the sample encode the same CDR3. Here the CDR3 DNA reads TGCGCCAGCAGTGGAAGCGGGCCATCCTACAATGAGCAGTTCTTC. It translates to CASSGSGPSYNEQFF. J is TRBJ2-1 and V is TRBV2, with D maybe TRBD2 (6 bases). Germline assignment: CDR1 SNHLY and CDR2 FYNNEI. CDR3 length: 15 amino acids.

The chain employs TRBV9 and TRBJ2-3, with TRBD1 as a possible D gene (6 bases). The CDR3 loop spans 14 amino acids. Looked up from germline, CDR1 is SGDLS and CDR2 is YYNGEE. With 3 bases removed from V and 5 bases from J, the gap between germline ends came to 13 bases. The CDR3: CASSAGQSQDTQYF. The CDR3 DNA reads TGTGCCAGCAGCGCAGGACAGTCCCAAGATACGCAGTATTTT.

J is TRBJ2-5 and V is TRBV11-1; possible D gene TRBD1, 5 bases. Germline values: CDR1 SGHAT, CDR2 FQDESV (reference sequence). This CDR3 has 15 residues. V dropped 1 base and J dropped 5 bases, with 14 bases sitting between them. The CDR3 DNA follows: TGTGCCAGCAGCTTAGGGCAGGGTTTCGGGGAGACCCAGTACTTC. Amino acid sequence: CASSLGQGFGETQYF.

The chain combines TRBV4-1 with TRBJ1-4, with TRBD1 matching over 9 bases. This CDR3 spans 14 amino acids. Trimming took 4 bases from V and 7 from J; bases not matched to a gene: 4. Germline assignment: CDR1 MGHRA and CDR2 YSYEKL. The chain's CDR3 is CASSLTGGGEKLFF. CDR3 bases: TGCGCCAGCAGCCTCACAGGGGGCGGTGAAAAACTGTTTTTT.

V is TRBV5-1 and J is TRBJ2-7; D might be TRBD1 (6 bases). This CDR3 is 15 amino acids long. Germline V CDR1 and CDR2: SGHRS, YFSETQ. The ends were cut back, 3 bases at V and 6 bases at J, with 19 bases in the middle. The CDR3, as DNA: TGCGCCAGCAGCTCTAAACCCTCGGGACAACCCGAGCAGTACTTC. Protein product: CASSSKPSGQPEQYF.

This clone is a singleton in its sample. The chain is built from TRBV4-2 and TRBJ2-3, with 12 bases lining up with TRBD2. The V gene's germline CDR1 is LGHNA and CDR2 YNFKEQ. CDR3 length: 16 amino acids. The ends lost 5 bases at V and 5 bases at J; junction bases unmatched: 8. CDR3: CASSTRTSGAGDTQYF. The DNA of the CDR3 is TGTGCCAGCAGCACAAGGACTAGCGGGGCCGGAGATACGCAGTATTTT.

Only a few counts were recorded for this clone. The chain has TRBV5-1 and TRBJ1-1; no clear D. The CDR3 is 13 residues long. V shed 0 bases and J shed 3 bases, with 6 bases lying between them. The germline gives CDR1 SGHRS, CDR2 YFSETQ. The CDR3 sequence is CASSLAGYTEAFF. The CDR3 bases are TGCGCCAGCAGCTTGGCAGGTTACACTGAAGCTTTCTTT.

The chain joins TRBV7-9 to TRBJ1-5; TRBD1 matches at 7 bases. Germline CDR1 SEHNR, CDR2 FQNEAQ (reference sequence). The CDR3 is 14 residues long. J was trimmed by 3 bases and V by 3 bases; bases with no gene match: 2. The CDR3 DNA sequence: TGTGCCAGCAGCTTGGGGACAGTCAATCAGCCCCAGCATTTT. Its translation: CASSLGTVNQPQHF.

The chain recombines TRBV10-2 with TRBJ2-5, with 7 nucleotides matching TRBD2. V gave up 5 bases and J gave up 0 bases; unmatched junction bases: 6. The CDR3 covers 15 residues. Germline values: CDR1 WSHSY, CDR2 SAAADI. The CDR3 coding sequence is TGCGCCAGCAGTCCCGGGACTAAACACCAAGAGACCCAGTACTTC. Amino acid sequence: CASSPGTKHQETQYF.

Only a few counts were recorded for this clone. The sample holds other DNA sequences that translate to the same CDR3. This chain joins TRBV5-1 and TRBJ1-1, with D unclear. Germline V gives CDR1 SGHRS, CDR2 YFSETQ. V shed 4 bases and J shed 0 bases, with 10 bases lying between them. CDR3 length: 14 residues. The CDR3 loop is CASSLAGMNTEAFF. The DNA for the CDR3 is TGCGCCAGCAGCCTCGCCGGGATGAACACTGAAGCTTTCTTT.

Regarding this clone: A junction end diverges from the germline sequence, so it may reflect a read error. The chain combines TRBV7-9 with TRBJ2-5; 10 bases are shared with TRBD1. The CDR3 contains 15 residues. Germline lookup yields CDR1 SEHNR and CDR2 FQNEAQ (reference sequence). CDR3 nucleotides: TGTTCCAGCAGCACTTGGACAGGGGGGACAGAGACCCAGTACTTC. Its translation is CSSSTWTGGTETQYF.

The rearrangement links TRBV11-3 to TRBJ2-1, with 8 positions matching TRBD1. The CDR3 has 13 amino acids. Looked up from germline, CDR1 is SGHNT and CDR2 is YENEEA. With V trimmed by 0 bases and J by 9 bases, 1 base remained unmatched. DNA of the CDR3: TGTGCCAGCAGCTTAGAACAGGGGGGTGAGCAGTTCTTC. It codes for CASSLEQGGEQFF. Together with reference TRBV11-3 and TRBJ2-1, the CDR3 gives the full variable domain: EAGVVQSPRYKIIEKKQPVAFWCNPISGHNTLYWYLQNLGQGPELLIRYENEEAVDDSQLPKDRFSAERLKGVDSTLKIQPAELGDSAVYLCASSLEQGGEQFFGPGTRLTVL.

The chain links TRBV4-1 to TRBJ1-1; D call uncertain. Germline CDR1 MGHRA, CDR2 YSYEKL. This CDR3 contains 16 residues. V was trimmed by 0 bases and J by 1 base, leaving 12 bases between them. The CDR3: CASSQDQEQTNTEAFF. CDR3 coding DNA: TGCGCCAGCAGCCAAGATCAGGAACAGACGAACACTGAAGCTTTCTTT.

This clone was seen a handful of times. The V call is TRBV5-1, the J call TRBJ2-5, with a weak D call TRBD1 (6 bases). TRBJ2-7 explains the end of the DNA better; the J call may be wrong. This CDR3 region has 15 residues. The V gene's germline CDR1 is SGHRS and CDR2 YFSETQ. CDR3 residues: CASSSRQVPESEQYF. The CDR3 bases are TGCGCCAGCAGCTCGAGACAGGTTCCCGAATCCGAGCAGTACTTC.

Comment on this clone: One end of the junction fails to match germline, which may point to a read error. The chain joins TRBV7-9 to TRBJ1-2; no clear D gene. This CDR3 has 13 amino acids. The germline V gene has CDR1 SEHNR and CDR2 FQNEAQ (reference sequence). The CDR3 bases are TGTTCCAGCAGCCTACAAGAGGTCCTTGGCTACACCTTC. It encodes CSSSLQEVLGYTF.

The rearrangement links TRBV9 to TRBJ1-2; D might be TRBD1 (6 bases). Germline V gene sequence: CDR1 SGDLS, CDR2 YYNGEE. The CDR3 covers 14 residues. The V end lost 4 bases, the J end lost 5 bases, and 15 bases lay between the germline ends. Written as DNA, the CDR3 is TGTGCCAGCAGCATTTGGGACACCGATTATGGCTACACCTTC. Translated: CASSIWDTDYGYTF.

This chain uses TRBV5-1 with TRBJ2-2, with a tentative D call TRBD1 (6 bases). CDR3 size: 16 residues. CDR1 SGHRS and CDR2 YFSETQ come from the germline V gene. V was pared by 0 bases and J by 0 bases, with 9 bases between. The CDR3 sequence is CASSLVGQTNTGELFF. CDR3 bases: TGCGCCAGCAGCTTGGTTGGACAGACGAACACCGGGGAGCTGTTTTTT.

This clone has only a few counts. The chain recombines TRBV7-3 with TRBJ2-1; D is ambiguous. The ends were cut back, 4 bases at V and 0 bases at J, with 13 bases in the middle. The germline CDR1 and CDR2 sequences are SGHTA and FQGTGA. The CDR3 contains 16 residues. CDR3 sequence (DNA): TGTGCCAGCAGCTCCCACACCCAAAGCTCCTACAATGAGCAGTTCTTC. Translation: CASSSHTQSSYNEQFF.

This clone was detected once. This chain connects TRBV28 to TRBJ1-6; weak D call: TRBD1 (6 bases). Germline V gives CDR1 MDHEN, CDR2 SYDVKM. The CDR3 extends over 17 amino acids. Trimming stripped 9 bases from V and 0 bases from J, with 18 bases between. CDR3 DNA sequence: TGTGCCAGTAGCCGGGACACCGCAAGCTCCTATAATTCACCCCTCCACTTT. Its translation is CASSRDTASSYNSPLHF.

V usage is TRBV6-1 and J usage is TRBJ2-1, with D uncertain. The CDR3 contains 14 residues. Trimming pared 5 bases from V and 7 bases from J, leaving 15 bases between. CDR1 is MNHNS and CDR2 is SASEGT in the germline V gene. The CDR3, as DNA: TGTGCCAGCAGTCCCTTTCTGTTACAGAATGAGCAGTTCTTC. Its translation: CASSPFLLQNEQFF.